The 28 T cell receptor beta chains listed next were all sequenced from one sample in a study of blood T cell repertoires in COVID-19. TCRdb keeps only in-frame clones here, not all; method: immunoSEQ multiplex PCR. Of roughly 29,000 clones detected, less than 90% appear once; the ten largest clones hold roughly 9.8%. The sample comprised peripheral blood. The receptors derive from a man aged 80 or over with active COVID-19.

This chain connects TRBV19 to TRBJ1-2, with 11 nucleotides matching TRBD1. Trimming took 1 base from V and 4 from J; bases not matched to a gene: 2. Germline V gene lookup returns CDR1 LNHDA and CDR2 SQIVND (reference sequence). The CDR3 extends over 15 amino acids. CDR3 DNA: TGTGCCAGTAGTATAGTTGGGACAGGGGGCTATGGCTACACCTTC. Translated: CASSIVGTGGYGYTF.

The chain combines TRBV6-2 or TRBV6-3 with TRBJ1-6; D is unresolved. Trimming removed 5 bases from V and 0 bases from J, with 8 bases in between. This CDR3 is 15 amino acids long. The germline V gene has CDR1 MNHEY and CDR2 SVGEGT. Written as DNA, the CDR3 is TGTGCCAGCAGTCCAAGGAGCTCCTATAATTCACCCCTCCACTTT. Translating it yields CASSPRSSYNSPLHF.

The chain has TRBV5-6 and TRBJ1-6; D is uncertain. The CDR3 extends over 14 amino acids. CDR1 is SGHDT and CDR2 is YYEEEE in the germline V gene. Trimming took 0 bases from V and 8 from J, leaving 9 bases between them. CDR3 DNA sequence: TGTGCCAGCAGCTTGGAAGCCGGTTATTCACCCCTCCACTTT. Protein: CASSLEAGYSPLHF.

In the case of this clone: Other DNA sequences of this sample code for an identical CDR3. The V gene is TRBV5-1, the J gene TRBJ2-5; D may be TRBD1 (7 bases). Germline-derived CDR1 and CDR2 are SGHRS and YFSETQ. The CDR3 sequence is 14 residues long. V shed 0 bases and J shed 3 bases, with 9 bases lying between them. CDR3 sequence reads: CASSLGRGEETQYF. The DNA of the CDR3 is TGCGCCAGCAGCTTGGGCAGGGGGGAAGAGACCCAGTACTTC.

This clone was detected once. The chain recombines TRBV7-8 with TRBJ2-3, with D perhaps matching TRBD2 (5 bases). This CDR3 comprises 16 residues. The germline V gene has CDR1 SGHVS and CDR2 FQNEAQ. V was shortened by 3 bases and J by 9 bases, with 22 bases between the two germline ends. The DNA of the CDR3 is TGTGCCAGCAGCTTCCCCTCCCCAGCTTCGGGGTCAACGCAGTATTTT. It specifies CASSFPSPASGSTQYF.

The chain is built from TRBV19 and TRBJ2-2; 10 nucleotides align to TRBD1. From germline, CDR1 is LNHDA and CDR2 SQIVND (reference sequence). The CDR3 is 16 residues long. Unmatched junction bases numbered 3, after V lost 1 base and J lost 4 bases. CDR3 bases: TGTGCCAGTAGTATAGCAAGGACAGGGGGCACCGGGGAGCTGTTTTTT. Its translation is CASSIARTGGTGELFF.

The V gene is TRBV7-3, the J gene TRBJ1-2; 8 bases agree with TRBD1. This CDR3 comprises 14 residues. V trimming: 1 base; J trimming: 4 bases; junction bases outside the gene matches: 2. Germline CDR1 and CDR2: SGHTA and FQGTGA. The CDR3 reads CASSLSGTGYGYTF. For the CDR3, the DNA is TGTGCCAGCAGCTTAAGTGGGACAGGCTATGGCTACACCTTC. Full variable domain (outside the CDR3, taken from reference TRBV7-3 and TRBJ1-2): GAGVSQTPSNKVTEKGKYVELRCDPISGHTALYWYRQSLGQGPEFLIYFQGTGAADDSGLPNDRFFAVRPEGSVSTLKIQRTERGDSAVYLCASSLSGTGYGYTFGSGTRLTVV.

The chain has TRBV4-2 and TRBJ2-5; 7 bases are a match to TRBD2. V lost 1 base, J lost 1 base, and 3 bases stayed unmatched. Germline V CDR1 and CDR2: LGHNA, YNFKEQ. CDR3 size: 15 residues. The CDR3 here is CASSQGSGGQETQYF. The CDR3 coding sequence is TGTGCCAGCAGCCAAGGGTCGGGGGGCCAAGAGACCCAGTACTTC.

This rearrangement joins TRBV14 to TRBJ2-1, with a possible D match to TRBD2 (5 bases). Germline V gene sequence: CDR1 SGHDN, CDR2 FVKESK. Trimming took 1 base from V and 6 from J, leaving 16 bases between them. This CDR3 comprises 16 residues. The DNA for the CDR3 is TGTGCCAGCAGCCAAGCAAGGGCCCGGGGTGGCAATGAGCAGTTCTTC. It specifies CASSQARARGGNEQFF.

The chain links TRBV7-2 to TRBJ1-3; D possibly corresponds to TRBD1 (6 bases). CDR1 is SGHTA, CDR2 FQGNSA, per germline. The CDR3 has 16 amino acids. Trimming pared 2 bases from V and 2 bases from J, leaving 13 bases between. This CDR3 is CASSLNRAEAGNTIYF. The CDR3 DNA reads TGTGCCAGCAGCTTAAACAGGGCGGAGGCTGGAAACACCATATATTTT.

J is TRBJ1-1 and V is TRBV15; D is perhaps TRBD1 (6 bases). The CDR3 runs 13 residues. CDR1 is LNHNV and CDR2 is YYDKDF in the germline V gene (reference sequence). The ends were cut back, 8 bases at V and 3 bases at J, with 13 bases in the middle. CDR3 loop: CATATGRDTEAFF. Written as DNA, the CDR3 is TGTGCCACCGCCACAGGGAGAGACACTGAAGCTTTCTTT. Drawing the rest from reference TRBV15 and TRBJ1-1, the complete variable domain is DAMVIQNPRYQVTQFGKPVTLSCSQTLNHNVMYWYQQKSSQAPKLLFHYYDKDFNNEADTPDNFQSRRPNTSFCFLDIRSPGLGDTAMYLCATATGRDTEAFFGQGTRLTVV.

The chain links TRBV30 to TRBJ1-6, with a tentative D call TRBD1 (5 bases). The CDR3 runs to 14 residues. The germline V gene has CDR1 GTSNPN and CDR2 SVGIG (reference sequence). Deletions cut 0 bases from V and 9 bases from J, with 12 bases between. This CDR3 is CAWSVQGARSPLHF. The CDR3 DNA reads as TGTGCCTGGAGTGTACAAGGGGCCCGTTCACCCCTCCACTTT.

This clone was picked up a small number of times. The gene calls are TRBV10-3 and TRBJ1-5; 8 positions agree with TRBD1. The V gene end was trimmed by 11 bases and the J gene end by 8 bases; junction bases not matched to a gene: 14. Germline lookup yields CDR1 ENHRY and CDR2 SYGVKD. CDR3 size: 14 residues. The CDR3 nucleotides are TGTGCCTCCCCCCCGGACAGGGTAATAGAGCCCCAGCATTTT. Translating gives CASPPDRVIEPQHF.

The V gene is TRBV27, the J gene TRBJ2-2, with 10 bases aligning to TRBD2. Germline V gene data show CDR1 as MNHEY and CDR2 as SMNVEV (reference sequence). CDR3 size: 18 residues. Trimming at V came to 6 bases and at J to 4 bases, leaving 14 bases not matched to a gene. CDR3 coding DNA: TGTGCCAGCAGAAGGGAGAAGCGGGGGGGCCGGTCCACCGGGGAGCTGTTTTTT. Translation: CASRREKRGGRSTGELFF.

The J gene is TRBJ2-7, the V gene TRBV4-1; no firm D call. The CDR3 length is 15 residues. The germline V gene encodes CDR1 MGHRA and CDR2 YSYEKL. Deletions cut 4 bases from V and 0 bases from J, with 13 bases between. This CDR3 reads CASSLHDRNSYEQYF. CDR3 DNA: TGCGCCAGCAGCCTCCATGATAGAAACTCCTACGAGCAGTACTTC.

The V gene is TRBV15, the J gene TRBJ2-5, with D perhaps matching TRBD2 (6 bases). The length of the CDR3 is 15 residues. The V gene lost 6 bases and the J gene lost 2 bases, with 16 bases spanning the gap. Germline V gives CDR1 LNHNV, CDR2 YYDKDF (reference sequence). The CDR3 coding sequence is TGTGCCACCAGTAAGGCGGGACGAGGGCAAGAGACCCAGTACTTC. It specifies CATSKAGRGQETQYF.

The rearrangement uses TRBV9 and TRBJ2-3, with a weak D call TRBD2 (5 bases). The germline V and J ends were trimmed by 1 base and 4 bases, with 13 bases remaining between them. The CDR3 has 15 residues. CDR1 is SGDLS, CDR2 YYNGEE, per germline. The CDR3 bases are TGTGCCAGCAGCGTACTTGAGGGCCGGGCAGATACGCAGTATTTT. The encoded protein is CASSVLEGRADTQYF.

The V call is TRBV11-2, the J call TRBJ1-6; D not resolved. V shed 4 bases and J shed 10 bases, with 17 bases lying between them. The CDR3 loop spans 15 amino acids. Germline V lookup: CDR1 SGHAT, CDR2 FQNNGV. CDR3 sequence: CASSSTVGLASPLHF. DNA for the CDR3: TGTGCCAGCAGCTCCACAGTGGGTCTAGCGTCACCCCTCCACTTT.

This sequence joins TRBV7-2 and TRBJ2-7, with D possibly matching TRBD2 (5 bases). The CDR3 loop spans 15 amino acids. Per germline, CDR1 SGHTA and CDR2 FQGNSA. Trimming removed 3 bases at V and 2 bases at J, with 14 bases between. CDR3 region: CASSFSGGEAYEQYF. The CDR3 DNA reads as TGTGCCAGCAGCTTCAGCGGCGGTGAGGCCTACGAGCAGTACTTC. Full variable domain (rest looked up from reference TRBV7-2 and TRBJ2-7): GAGVSQSPSNKVTEKGKDVELRCDPISGHTALYWYRQSLGQGLEFLIYFQGNSAPDKSGLPSDRFSAERTGGSVSTLTIQRTQQEDSAVYLCASSFSGGEAYEQYFGPGTRLTVT.

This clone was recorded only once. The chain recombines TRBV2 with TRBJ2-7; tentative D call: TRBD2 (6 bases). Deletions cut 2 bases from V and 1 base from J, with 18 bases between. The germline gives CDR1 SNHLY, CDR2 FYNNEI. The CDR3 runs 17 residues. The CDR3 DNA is TGTGCCAGCAGTGAATTTACCGGGACTGCAGTTTCCTACGAGCAGTACTTC. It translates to CASSEFTGTAVSYEQYF.

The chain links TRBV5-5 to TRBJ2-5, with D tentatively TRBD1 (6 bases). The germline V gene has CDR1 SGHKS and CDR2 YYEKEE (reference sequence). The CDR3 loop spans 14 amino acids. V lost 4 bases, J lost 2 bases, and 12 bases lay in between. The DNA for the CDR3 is TGTGCCAGCAGCCAGCCAGGGGTGCAAGAGACCCAGTACTTC. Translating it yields CASSQPGVQETQYF.

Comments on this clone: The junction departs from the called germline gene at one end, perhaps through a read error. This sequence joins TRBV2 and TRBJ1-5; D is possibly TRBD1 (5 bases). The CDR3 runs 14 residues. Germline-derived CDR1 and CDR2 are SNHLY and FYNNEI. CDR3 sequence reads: CAGSWRGQQGPQHF. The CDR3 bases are TGTGCCGGCAGCTGGAGGGGCCAGCAAGGGCCCCAGCATTTT.

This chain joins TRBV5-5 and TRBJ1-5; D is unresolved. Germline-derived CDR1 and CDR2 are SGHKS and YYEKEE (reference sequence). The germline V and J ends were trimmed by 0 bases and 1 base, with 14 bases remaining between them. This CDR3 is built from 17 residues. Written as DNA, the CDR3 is TGTGCCAGCAGCTTGGAATGGCCGGGTTCGAGCAATCAGCCCCAGCATTTT. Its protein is CASSLEWPGSSNQPQHF.

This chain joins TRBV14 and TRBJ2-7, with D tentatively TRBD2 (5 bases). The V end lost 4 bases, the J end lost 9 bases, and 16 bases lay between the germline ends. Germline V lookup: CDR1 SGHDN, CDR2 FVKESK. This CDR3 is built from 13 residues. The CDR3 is CASSLAGVGGQYF. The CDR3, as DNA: TGTGCCAGCAGCCTCGCCGGGGTCGGCGGGCAGTACTTC.

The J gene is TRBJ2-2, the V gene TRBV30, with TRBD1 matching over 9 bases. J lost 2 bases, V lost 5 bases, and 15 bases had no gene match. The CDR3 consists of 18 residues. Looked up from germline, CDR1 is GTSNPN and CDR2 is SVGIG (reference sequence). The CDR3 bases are TGTGCCTGGGTCCGGGACAGGGATAGGAAGGGTAACACCGGGGAGCTGTTTTTT. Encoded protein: CAWVRDRDRKGNTGELFF.

CDR3 residues: CASSPGGAKTQYF. The CDR3, as DNA: TGTGCCAGCAGCCCTGGGGGCGCAAAGACCCAGTACTTC. The V call is TRBV7-9, the J call TRBJ2-5, with D possibly being TRBD1 (6 bases). Germline V lookup: CDR1 SEHNR, CDR2 FQNEAQ (reference sequence). V gave up 5 bases and J gave up 6 bases, with 13 bases separating them. CDR3 length equals 13 residues.

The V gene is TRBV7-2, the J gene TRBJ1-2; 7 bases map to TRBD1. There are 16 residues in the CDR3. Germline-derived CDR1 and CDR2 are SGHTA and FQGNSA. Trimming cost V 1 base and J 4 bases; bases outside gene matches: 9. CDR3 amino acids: CASSLGTGPGPYGYTF. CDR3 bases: TGTGCCAGCAGCTTAGGGACAGGACCTGGTCCCTATGGCTACACCTTC. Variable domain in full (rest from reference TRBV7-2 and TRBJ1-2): GAGVSQSPSNKVTEKGKDVELRCDPISGHTALYWYRQSLGQGLEFLIYFQGNSAPDKSGLPSDRFSAERTGGSVSTLTIQRTQQEDSAVYLCASSLGTGPGPYGYTFGSGTRLTVV.

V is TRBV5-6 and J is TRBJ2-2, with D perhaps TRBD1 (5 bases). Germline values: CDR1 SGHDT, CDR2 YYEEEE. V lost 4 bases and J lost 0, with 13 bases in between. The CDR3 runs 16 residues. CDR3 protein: CASSVYRTANTGELFF. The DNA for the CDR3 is TGTGCCAGCAGCGTATACAGGACCGCGAACACCGGGGAGCTGTTTTTT.